Listed here are 13 T cell receptor beta chains from one sample, sequenced in a study of blood T cell repertoires in COVID-19. Using immunoSEQ multiplex PCR, the repertoire was profiled, and TCRdb retains in-frame clones only, with some absent. This sample carries 300,000 to 350,000 clones, around nine tenths of them seen once, and the ten largest clones take approximately 1%. Sequenced sample: PBMCs or T cells enriched from blood (not recorded which). The receptor set was obtained from a woman aged 25 to 39 who had been exposed to COVID-19.

This sequence joins TRBV7-9 and TRBJ2-3; 9 positions match TRBD2. The CDR3 is made up of 15 amino acids. Germline assignment: CDR1 SEHNR and CDR2 FQNEAQ (reference sequence). V shed 5 bases, J shed 4 bases, and the junction held 7 bases outside the gene matches. The CDR3 nucleotides read TGTGCCAGCAGCACCTTAGCGGGAGTGTCAGATACGCAGTATTTT. This translates into CASSTLAGVSDTQYF.

The chain employs TRBV14 and TRBJ2-7; D gene uncertain. Per germline, CDR1 SGHDN and CDR2 FVKESK. V was trimmed by 0 bases and J by 5 bases, leaving 5 bases between them. CDR3 length: 12 residues. The CDR3 region is CASSQEGHEQYF. CDR3 in DNA: TGTGCCAGCAGCCAAGAGGGCCACGAGCAGTACTTC. Drawing the rest from reference TRBV14 and TRBJ2-7, the complete variable domain is EAGVTQFPSHSVIEKGQTVTLRCDPISGHDNLYWYRRVMGKEIKFLLHFVKESKQDESGMPNNRFLAERTGGTYSTLKVQPAELEDSGVYFCASSQEGHEQYFGPGTRLTVT.

V and J are TRBV7-6 and TRBJ2-6; 7 bases agree with TRBD1. J lost 0 bases, V lost 5 bases, and 16 bases had no gene match. CDR3 length: 20 amino acids. CDR1 and CDR2 (germline): SGHVS, FNYEAQ. CDR3 in amino acids: CASSLRPLGTANSGANVLTF. The CDR3, as DNA: TGTGCCAGCAGCCTAAGACCTTTGGGGACAGCTAACTCTGGGGCCAACGTCCTGACTTTC.

This chain connects TRBV5-4 to TRBJ1-1; D is undetermined. Germline loops: CDR1 SGHNT, CDR2 YYREEE (reference sequence). Trimming removed 2 bases from V and 1 base from J, with 3 bases in between. The CDR3 runs 12 residues. CDR3 in DNA: TGTGCCAGCAGCTTTCAGAACACTGAAGCTTTCTTT. Protein: CASSFQNTEAFF.

This clone was seen more than once but under ten times. The chain links TRBV7-8 to TRBJ1-3; 7 bases match TRBD1. The CDR3 length is 17 residues. V was pared by 3 bases and J by 4 bases, with 12 bases of the junction left unmatched. Germline V CDR1 and CDR2: SGHVS, FQNEAQ. The CDR3 nucleotides are TGTGCCAGCAGCTTGGGACAGATAACAAACACGGGAAACACCATATATTTT. Translation: CASSLGQITNTGNTIYF.

V is TRBV13 and J is TRBJ2-1; D unresolved. The CDR3 is 11 amino acids. Looked up from germline, CDR1 is PRHDT and CDR2 is FYEKMQ (reference sequence). V lost 5 bases and J 5 bases, leaving 4 bases between the germline ends. The CDR3: CASSVNNEQFF. CDR3 DNA sequence: TGTGCCAGCAGCGTTAACAATGAGCAGTTCTTC. Full variable domain (rest looked up from reference TRBV13 and TRBJ2-1): AAGVIQSPRHLIKEKRETATLKCYPIPRHDTVYWYQQGPGQDPQFLISFYEKMQSDKGSIPDRFSAQQFSDYHSELNMSSLELGDSALYFCASSVNNEQFFGPGTRLTVL.

The gene calls are TRBV6-1 and TRBJ1-1, with 7 bases lining up with TRBD1. The germline V gene encodes CDR1 MNHNS and CDR2 SASEGT. The CDR3 length is 12 residues. V shed 3 bases and J 9 bases; nucleotides not matched to a gene: 4. The CDR3 region is CASSDHRGQAFF. The CDR3, as DNA: TGTGCCAGCAGTGACCACAGGGGACAAGCTTTCTTT.

DNA of the CDR3: TGCGCCAGCAGTCCCCAGGGGAGCTCCTACGAGCAGTACTTC. Protein sequence: CASSPQGSSYEQYF. The chain joins TRBV23-1 to TRBJ2-7; the D gene is possibly TRBD1 (6 bases). TRBV23-1 is reported as an ORF; its role is uncertain. Trimming shortened V by 4 bases and J by 0 bases, and 10 bases separated the two germline ends. CDR3 size: 14 residues.

The J gene is TRBJ2-7, the V gene TRBV28, with 7 bases lining up with TRBD1. Per the germline V gene, CDR1 is MDHEN and CDR2 is SYDVKM. The length of the CDR3 is 11 residues. With 8 bases clipped from V and 5 bases from J, the junction kept 3 bases outside the gene matches. CDR3 sequence reads: CASRGGHEQYF. CDR3 nucleotide sequence: TGTGCCAGCCGAGGGGGCCACGAGCAGTACTTC.

The count of this clone is one. The chain joins TRBV10-3 to TRBJ1-4; 9 nucleotides agree with TRBD1. CDR1 ENHRY and CDR2 SYGVKD come from the germline V gene. The CDR3 sequence is 15 residues long. J gave up 8 bases and V 3 bases, and 7 bases lay outside the gene matches. DNA of the CDR3: TGTGCCATCAGTGACTTGGGACAGGGAGAGGAAAAACTGTTTTTT. Translating it yields CAISDLGQGEEKLFF.

The chain couples TRBV9 to TRBJ2-5; a weak D match, TRBD2 (6 bases). The germline CDR1 and CDR2 sequences are SGDLS and YYNGEE. V was pared by 0 bases and J by 5 bases, with 14 bases between. This CDR3 is built from 15 residues. DNA for the CDR3: TGTGCCAGCAGCGTAGGGGCGGGAAAGTACGAGACCCAGTACTTC. Its protein is CASSVGAGKYETQYF.

The chain recombines TRBV7-9 with TRBJ1-2, with D perhaps matching TRBD1 (6 bases). The CDR3 length is 12 residues. V lost 4 bases to trimming and J lost 8 bases, with 11 bases between them. Looked up from germline, CDR1 is SEHNR and CDR2 is FQNEAQ (reference sequence). The CDR3 loop reads CASSSGTRGYTF. The CDR3, as DNA: TGTGCCAGCAGCTCGGGGACACGAGGCTACACCTTC.

The gene calls are TRBV19 and TRBJ2-7; D might be TRBD1 (5 bases). V was cut by 1 base and J by 2 bases, with 9 bases left in between. The CDR3 totals 14 residues. Germline-derived CDR1 and CDR2 are LNHDA and SQIVND (reference sequence). The CDR3 sequence is CASSIAPRAYEQYF. CDR3 sequence (DNA): TGTGCCAGTAGTATAGCTCCCAGGGCCTACGAGCAGTACTTC.